This is a list of T cell receptor beta chains from one sample in a study of blood T cell repertoires in COVID-19. Method: immunoSEQ multiplex PCR; TCRdb's copy keeps in-frame clones and lacks some. Of 450,000 or so clones in the sample, 89% were seen once. Sequencing was performed on peripheral blood. The receptors come from a woman between 40 and 50 years old with COVID-19, enrolled during active disease. Both conserved end residues are part of each CDR3. Fields, in order: clone size, D gene, V gene, J gene, CDR3 DNA, CDR3 protein. A D gene is named only where the DNA matches it firmly. Rows may omit the clone size; those that give it use once, few, many or a size class.

clone size: NA
D gene: TRBD1
V gene: TRBV19
J gene: TRBJ2-2
CDR3 DNA: TGTGCCAGTGAAGGGACAGGGTTAACCGGGGAGCTGTTTTTT
CDR3 protein: CASEGTGLTGELFF

clone size: once
D gene: NA
V gene: TRBV19
J gene: TRBJ2-7
CDR3 DNA: TGTGCCAGTAGCCTCGGCAGGGACTACGAGCAGTACTTC
CDR3 protein: CASSLGRDYEQYF

clone size: once
D gene: TRBD2
V gene: TRBV7-2
J gene: TRBJ2-3
CDR3 DNA: TGTGCCAGCAGCTTAAGGCGGGGGGGCGCTGGCACAGATACGCAGTATTTT
CDR3 protein: CASSLRRGGAGTDTQYF

clone size: few
D gene: NA
V gene: TRBV4-3
J gene: TRBJ2-6
CDR3 DNA: TGCGCCAGCAGCCAAGATATCGGGGCTGGGGCCAACGTCCTGACTTTC
CDR3 protein: CASSQDIGAGANVLTF

clone size: NA
D gene: TRBD1
V gene: TRBV4-3
J gene: TRBJ2-3
CDR3 DNA: TGCGCCAGCAGCCTCCTTTCCGGGACAGCGACAGATACGCAGTATTTT
CDR3 protein: CASSLLSGTATDTQYF

clone size: NA
D gene: TRBD1
V gene: TRBV19
J gene: TRBJ2-7
CDR3 DNA: TGTGCCAGTAGTTTACAGGGGAAAGTCCTCGAGCAGTACTTC
CDR3 protein: CASSLQGKVLEQYF

clone size: NA
D gene: NA
V gene: TRBV6-5
J gene: TRBJ1-2
CDR3 DNA: TGTGCCAGCAGTTCAGAACACAGGGCAACTAACTATGGCTACACCTTC
CDR3 protein: CASSSEHRATNYGYTF

clone size: NA
D gene: NA
V gene: TRBV28
J gene: TRBJ1-4
CDR3 DNA: TGTGCCAGCAGACGCATAGGGGTGGGTAATGAAAAACTGTTTTTT
CDR3 protein: CASRRIGVGNEKLFF

clone size: NA
D gene: NA
V gene: TRBV5-1
J gene: TRBJ1-1
CDR3 DNA: TGCGCCTCCTCCGGGACAAGGGTGAACACTGAAGCTTTCTTT
CDR3 protein: CASSGTRVNTEAFF

clone size: NA
D gene: NA
V gene: TRBV28
J gene: TRBJ2-7
CDR3 DNA: TGTGCCAGCAACCCGATTTTTGGGCTTGCCTACGAGCAGTACTTC
CDR3 protein: CASNPIFGLAYEQYF

clone size: NA
D gene: TRBD1
V gene: TRBV7-2
J gene: TRBJ1-2
CDR3 DNA: TGTGCCAGCAGCCCCGGGACAGGGCTCTATGGCTACACCTTC
CDR3 protein: CASSPGTGLYGYTF

clone size: NA
D gene: TRBD2
V gene: TRBV25-1
J gene: TRBJ2-1
CDR3 DNA: TGTGCCAGCAGTTCCGGGACTACCAATGAGCAGTTCTTC
CDR3 protein: CASSSGTTNEQFF